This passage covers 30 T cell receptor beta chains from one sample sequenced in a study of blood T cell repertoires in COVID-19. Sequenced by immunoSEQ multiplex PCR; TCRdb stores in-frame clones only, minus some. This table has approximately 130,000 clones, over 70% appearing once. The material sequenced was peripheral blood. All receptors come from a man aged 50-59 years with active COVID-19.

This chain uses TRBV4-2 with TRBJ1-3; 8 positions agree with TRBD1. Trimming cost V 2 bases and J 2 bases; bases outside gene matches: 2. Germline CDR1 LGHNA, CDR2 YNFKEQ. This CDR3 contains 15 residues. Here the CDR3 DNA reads TGTGCCAGCAGCCAACGGACAGGGACTGGAAACACCATATATTTT. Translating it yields CASSQRTGTGNTIYF.

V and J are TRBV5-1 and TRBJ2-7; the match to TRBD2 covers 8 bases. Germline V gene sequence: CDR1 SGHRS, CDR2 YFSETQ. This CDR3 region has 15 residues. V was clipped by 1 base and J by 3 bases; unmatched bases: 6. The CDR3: CASSLSGGGGYEQYF. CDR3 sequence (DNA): TGCGCCAGCAGCTTGTCGGGAGGGGGAGGCTACGAGCAGTACTTC.

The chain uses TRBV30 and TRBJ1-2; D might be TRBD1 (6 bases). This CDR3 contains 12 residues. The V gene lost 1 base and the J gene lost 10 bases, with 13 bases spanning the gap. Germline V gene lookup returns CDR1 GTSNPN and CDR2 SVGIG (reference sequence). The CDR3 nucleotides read TGTGCCTGGAGTGAAGGCTGGACAGCCTACACCTTC. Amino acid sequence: CAWSEGWTAYTF.

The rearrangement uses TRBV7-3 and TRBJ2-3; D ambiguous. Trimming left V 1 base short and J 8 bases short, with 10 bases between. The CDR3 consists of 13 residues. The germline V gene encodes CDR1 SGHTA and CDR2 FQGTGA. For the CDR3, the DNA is TGTGCCAGCAGCTTAAAGACGGAGACTACGCAGTATTTT. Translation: CASSLKTETTQYF.

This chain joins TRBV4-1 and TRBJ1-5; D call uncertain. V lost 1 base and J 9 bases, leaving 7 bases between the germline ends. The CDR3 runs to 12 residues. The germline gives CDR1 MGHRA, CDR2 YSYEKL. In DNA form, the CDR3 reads TGCGCCAGCAGCCAAGGGGCCGGGCCCCAGCATTTT. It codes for CASSQGAGPQHF.

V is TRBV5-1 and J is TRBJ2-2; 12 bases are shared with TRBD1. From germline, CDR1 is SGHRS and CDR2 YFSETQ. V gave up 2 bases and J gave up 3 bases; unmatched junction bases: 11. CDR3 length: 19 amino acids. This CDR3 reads CASSFYGTGGWLDTGELFF. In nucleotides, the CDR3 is TGCGCCAGCAGCTTCTACGGGACAGGGGGCTGGTTGGACACCGGGGAGCTGTTTTTT.

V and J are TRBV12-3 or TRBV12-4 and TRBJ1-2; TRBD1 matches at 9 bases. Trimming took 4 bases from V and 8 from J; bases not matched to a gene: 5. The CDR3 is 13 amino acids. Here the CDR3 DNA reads TGTGCCAGCAGTTCCCGGGACAGGGACGGCTACACCTTC. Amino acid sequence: CASSSRDRDGYTF.

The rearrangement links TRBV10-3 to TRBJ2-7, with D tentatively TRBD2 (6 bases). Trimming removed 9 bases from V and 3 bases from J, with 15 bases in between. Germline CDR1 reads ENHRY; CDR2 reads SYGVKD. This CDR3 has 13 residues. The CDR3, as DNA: TGTGCCATTAGACTAGGCTTGGGCTACGAGCAGTACTTC. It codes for CAIRLGLGYEQYF.

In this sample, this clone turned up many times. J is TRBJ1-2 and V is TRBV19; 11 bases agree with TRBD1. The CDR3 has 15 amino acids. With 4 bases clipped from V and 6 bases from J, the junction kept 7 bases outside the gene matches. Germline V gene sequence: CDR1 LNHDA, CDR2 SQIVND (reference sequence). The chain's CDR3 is CASSNLGQGVHGYTF. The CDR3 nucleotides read TGTGCCAGTAGTAACCTGGGACAGGGGGTACATGGCTACACCTTC. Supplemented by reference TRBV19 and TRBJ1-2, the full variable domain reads DGGITQSPKYLFRKEGQNVTLSCEQNLNHDAMYWYRQDPGQGLRLIYYSQIVNDFQKGDIAEGYSVSREKKESFPLTVTSAQKNPTAFYLCASSNLGQGVHGYTFGSGTRLTVV.

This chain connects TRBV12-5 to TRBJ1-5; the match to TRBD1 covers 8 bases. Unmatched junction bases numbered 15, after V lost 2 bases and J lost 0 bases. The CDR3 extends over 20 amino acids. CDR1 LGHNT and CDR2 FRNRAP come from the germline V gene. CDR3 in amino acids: CASGLTTFRGPPYSNQPQHF. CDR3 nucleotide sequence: TGTGCTAGTGGTTTGACCACATTCAGGGGGCCCCCGTATAGCAATCAGCCCCAGCATTTT.

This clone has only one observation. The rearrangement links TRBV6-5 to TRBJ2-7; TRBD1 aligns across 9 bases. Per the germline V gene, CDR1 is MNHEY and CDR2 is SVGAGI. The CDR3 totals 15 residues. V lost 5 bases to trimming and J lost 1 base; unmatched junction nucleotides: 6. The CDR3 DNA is TGTGCCAGCAGTCCGATGGGACAGGGATCCTACGAGCAGTACTTC. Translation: CASSPMGQGSYEQYF.

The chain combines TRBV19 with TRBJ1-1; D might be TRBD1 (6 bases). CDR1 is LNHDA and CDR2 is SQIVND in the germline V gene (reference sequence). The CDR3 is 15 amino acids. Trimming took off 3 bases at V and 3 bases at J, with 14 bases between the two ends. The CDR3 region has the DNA TGTGCCAGTAGTATCAACAGGGCCGGCGACACTGAAGCTTTCTTT. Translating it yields CASSINRAGDTEAFF.

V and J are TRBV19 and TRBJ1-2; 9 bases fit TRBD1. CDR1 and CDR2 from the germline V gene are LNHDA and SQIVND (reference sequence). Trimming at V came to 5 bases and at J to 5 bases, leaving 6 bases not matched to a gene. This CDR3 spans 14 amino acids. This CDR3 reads CASSVDRGRYGYTF. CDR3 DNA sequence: TGTGCCAGTAGTGTTGACAGGGGGAGGTATGGCTACACCTTC.

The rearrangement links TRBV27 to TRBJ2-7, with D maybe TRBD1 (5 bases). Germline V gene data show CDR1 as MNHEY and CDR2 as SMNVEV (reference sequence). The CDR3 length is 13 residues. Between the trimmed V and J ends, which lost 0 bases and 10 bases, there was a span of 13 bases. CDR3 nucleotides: TGTGCCAGCAGTTTATCCCCAGGGAAGGTTCAGTACTTC. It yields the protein CASSLSPGKVQYF.

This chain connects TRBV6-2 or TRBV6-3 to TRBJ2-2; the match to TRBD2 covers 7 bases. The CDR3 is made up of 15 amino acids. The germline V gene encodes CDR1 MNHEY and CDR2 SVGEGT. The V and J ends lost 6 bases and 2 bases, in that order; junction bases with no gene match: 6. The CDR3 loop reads CASSRSGANTGELFF. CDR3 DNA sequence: TGTGCCAGCAGCCGGAGCGGGGCTAACACCGGGGAGCTGTTTTTT.

CDR3: CASSLYHSNQPQHF. In nucleotides, the CDR3 is TGTGCCAGCAGTTTATATCATAGCAATCAGCCCCAGCATTTT. J is TRBJ1-5 and V is TRBV27; no definite D call. V gave up 1 base and J gave up 0 bases, with 4 bases separating them. This CDR3 comprises 14 residues. From germline, CDR1 is MNHEY and CDR2 SMNVEV (reference sequence).

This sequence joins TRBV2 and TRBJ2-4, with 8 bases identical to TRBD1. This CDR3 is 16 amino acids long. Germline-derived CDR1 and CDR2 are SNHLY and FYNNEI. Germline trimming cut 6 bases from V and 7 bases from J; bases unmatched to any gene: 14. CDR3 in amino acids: CASRTQDRALGNIQYF. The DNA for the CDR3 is TGTGCCAGCAGGACTCAGGACAGGGCCCTGGGGAACATTCAGTACTTC.

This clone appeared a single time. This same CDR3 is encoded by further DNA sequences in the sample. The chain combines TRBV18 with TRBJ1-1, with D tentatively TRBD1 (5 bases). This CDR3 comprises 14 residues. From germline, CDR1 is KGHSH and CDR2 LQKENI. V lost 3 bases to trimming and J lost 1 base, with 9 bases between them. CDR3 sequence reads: CASSPGTSNTEAFF. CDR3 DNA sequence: TGTGCCAGCTCACCGGGGACTTCGAACACTGAAGCTTTCTTT.

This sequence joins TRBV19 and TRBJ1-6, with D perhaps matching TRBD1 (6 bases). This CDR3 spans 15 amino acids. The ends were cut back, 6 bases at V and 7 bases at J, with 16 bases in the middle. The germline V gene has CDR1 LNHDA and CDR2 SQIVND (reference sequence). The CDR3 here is CASRPPGTGNSPLHF. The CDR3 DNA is TGTGCCAGTAGGCCGCCAGGTACAGGGAATTCACCCCTCCACTTT. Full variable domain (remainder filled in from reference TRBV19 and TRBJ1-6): DGGITQSPKYLFRKEGQNVTLSCEQNLNHDAMYWYRQDPGQGLRLIYYSQIVNDFQKGDIAEGYSVSREKKESFPLTVTSAQKNPTAFYLCASRPPGTGNSPLHFGNGTRLTVT.

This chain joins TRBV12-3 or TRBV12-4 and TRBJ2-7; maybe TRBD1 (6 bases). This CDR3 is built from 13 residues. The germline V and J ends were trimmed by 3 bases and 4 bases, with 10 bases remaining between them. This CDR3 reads CASSFRGTYEQYF. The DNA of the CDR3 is TGTGCCAGCAGTTTTAGGGGGACATACGAGCAGTACTTC.

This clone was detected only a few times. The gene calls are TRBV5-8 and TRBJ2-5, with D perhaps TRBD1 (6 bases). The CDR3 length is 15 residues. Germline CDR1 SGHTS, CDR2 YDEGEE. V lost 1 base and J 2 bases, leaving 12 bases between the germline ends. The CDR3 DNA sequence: TGTGCCAGCAGCTTGTCGGGACAAGTACAAGAGACCCAGTACTTC. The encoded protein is CASSLSGQVQETQYF.

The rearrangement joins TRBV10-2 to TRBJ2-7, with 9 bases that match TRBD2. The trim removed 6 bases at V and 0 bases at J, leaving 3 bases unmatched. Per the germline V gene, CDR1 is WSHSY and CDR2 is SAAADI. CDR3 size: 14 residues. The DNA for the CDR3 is TGCGCCAGCAGCGCTAGCGGGGACTCCTACGAGCAGTACTTC. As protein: CASSASGDSYEQYF.

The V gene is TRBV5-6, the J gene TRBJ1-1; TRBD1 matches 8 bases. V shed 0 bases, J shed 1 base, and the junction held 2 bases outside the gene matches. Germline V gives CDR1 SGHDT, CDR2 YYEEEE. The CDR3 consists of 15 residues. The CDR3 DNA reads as TGTGCCAGCAGCTTGGTGGGGACAGGGAACACTGAAGCTTTCTTT. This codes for CASSLVGTGNTEAFF.

CDR3 protein: CASSSSGKETQYF. The CDR3 DNA follows: TGTGCCAGCAGCTCCAGCGGCAAGGAGACCCAGTACTTC. The chain combines TRBV11-1 with TRBJ2-5, with TRBD2 as a possible D gene (5 bases). This CDR3 comprises 13 residues. Germline V lookup: CDR1 SGHAT, CDR2 FQDESV (reference sequence). Trimming pared 4 bases from V and 5 bases from J, leaving 11 bases between.

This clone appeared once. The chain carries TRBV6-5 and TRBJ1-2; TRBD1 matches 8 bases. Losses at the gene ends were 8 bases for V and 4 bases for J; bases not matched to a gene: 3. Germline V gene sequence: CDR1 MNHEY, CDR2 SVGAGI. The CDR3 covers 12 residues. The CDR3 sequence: CASGTGFYGYTF. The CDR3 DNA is TGTGCCAGCGGGACAGGTTTCTATGGCTACACCTTC.

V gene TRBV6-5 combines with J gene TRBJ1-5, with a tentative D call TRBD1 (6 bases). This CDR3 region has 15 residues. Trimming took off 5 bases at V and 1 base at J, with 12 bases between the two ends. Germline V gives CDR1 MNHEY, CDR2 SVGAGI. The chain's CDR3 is CASSSQGSSNQPQHF. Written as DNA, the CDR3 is TGTGCCAGCAGTAGTCAGGGGTCGAGCAATCAGCCCCAGCATTTT.

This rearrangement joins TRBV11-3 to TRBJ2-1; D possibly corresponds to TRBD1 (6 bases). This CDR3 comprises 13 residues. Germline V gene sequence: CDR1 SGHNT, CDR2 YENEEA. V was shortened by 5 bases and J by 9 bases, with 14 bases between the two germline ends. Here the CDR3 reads CASSPGDMGEQFF. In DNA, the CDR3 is TGTGCCAGCAGCCCAGGGGATATGGGTGAGCAGTTCTTC. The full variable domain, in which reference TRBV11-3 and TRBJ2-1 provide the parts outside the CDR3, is EAGVVQSPRYKIIEKKQPVAFWCNPISGHNTLYWYLQNLGQGPELLIRYENEEAVDDSQLPKDRFSAERLKGVDSTLKIQPAELGDSAVYLCASSPGDMGEQFFGPGTRLTVL.

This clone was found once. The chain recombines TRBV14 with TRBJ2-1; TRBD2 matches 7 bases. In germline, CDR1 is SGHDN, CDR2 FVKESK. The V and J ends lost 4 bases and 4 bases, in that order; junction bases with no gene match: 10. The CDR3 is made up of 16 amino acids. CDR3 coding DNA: TGTGCCAGCAGCCCCCGAGCCGGGACTACTTACAATGAGCAGTTCTTC. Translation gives CASSPRAGTTYNEQFF.

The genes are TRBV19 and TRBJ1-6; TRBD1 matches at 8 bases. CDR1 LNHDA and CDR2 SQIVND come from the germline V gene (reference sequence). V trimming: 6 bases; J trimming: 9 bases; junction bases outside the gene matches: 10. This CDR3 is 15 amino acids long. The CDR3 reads CASRGTWTGSSPLHF. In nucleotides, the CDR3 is TGTGCCAGTAGGGGAACCTGGACAGGGAGTTCACCCCTCCACTTT.

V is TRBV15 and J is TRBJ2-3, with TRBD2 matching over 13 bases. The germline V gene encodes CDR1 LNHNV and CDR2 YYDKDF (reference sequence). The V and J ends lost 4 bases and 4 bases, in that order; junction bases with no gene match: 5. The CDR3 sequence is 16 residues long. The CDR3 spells CATSKRLAGGADTQYF. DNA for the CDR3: TGTGCCACCAGCAAGAGACTAGCGGGGGGCGCAGATACGCAGTATTTT.